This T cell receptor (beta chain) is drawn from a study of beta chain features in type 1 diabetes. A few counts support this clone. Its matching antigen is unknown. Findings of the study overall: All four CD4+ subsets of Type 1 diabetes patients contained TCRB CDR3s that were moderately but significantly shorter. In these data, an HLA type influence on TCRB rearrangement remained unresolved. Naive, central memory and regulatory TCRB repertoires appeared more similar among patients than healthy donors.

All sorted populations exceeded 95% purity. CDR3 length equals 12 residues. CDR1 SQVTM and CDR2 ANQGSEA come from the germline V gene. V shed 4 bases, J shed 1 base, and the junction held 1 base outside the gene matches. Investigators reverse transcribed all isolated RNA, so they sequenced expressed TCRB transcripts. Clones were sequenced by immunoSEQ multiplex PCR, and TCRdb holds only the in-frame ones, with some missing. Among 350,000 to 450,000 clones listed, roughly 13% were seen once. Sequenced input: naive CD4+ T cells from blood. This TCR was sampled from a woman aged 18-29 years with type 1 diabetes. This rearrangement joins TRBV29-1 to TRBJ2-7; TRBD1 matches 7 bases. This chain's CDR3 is CSVAGQSYEQYF. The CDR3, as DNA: TGCAGCGTTGCGGGACAGTCCTACGAGCAGTACTTC.